This paragraph reports one T cell receptor (beta chain). Its antigen is still unknown. Treatment given: approximately 11-day PBMC culture with coronavirus spike peptide pools or control peptides (ViraFEST assay). Negative selection yielded CD4+ T cells from day-10 cultures. The CDR3 totals 15 residues. V lost 1 base, J lost 5 bases, and 4 bases stayed unmatched. Germline V gives CDR1 SGHRS, CDR2 YFSETQ. This record belongs to a study of vaccination and CD4 T cells after COVID-19. For the study at large: Sampling after COVID took place at a median of around 110 days (range 35 to 161) following diagnosis.

Cultured CD4+ T-cell DNA underwent Oncomine TCR Beta short-read sequencing. TCRdb ran MiXCR on the PCR reads and lists one entry per CDR3 protein. The sample records 20,000 to 30,000 distinct CDR3 sequences, around 67% being singletons. The gene calls are TRBV5-1 and TRBJ1-5; 9 bases fit TRBD1. The sequences come from CD4+ T cells from blood, cultured in vitro, collected after SARS-CoV-2 vaccination. This clonotype originated in a human donor who received a COVID-19 vaccine. CDR3: CASSLKTGGDQPQHF. In nucleotides, the CDR3 is TGCGCCAGCAGCTTGAAGACAGGGGGGGATCAGCCCCAGCATTTT.